The 25 T cell receptor beta chains below were found in one sample sequenced in a study of T cell responses to AZD1222 COVID-19 vaccine. The assay was immunoSEQ multiplex PCR, and TCRdb's table has in-frame clones only and misses some. This repertoire shows under 150,000 clones, around nine tenths found once; its top ten account for about 5%. Sequenced material: peripheral blood, taken on day 0 of AZD1222 vaccination. The receptors were sampled from an adult in good health.

In its sample, this clone was seen once. The chain employs TRBV2 and TRBJ1-1, with D possibly being TRBD1 (6 bases). Germline CDR1 is SNHLY and CDR2 is FYNNEI. Trimming stripped 6 bases from V and 8 bases from J, with 10 bases between. The CDR3 has 11 residues. CDR3 DNA: TGTGCCAGCAGGAATACAGGGGAAGCTTTCTTT. It yields the protein CASRNTGEAFF. Combining the CDR3 with reference TRBV2 and TRBJ1-1 gives the whole variable domain EPEVTQTPSHQVTQMGQEVILRCVPISNHLYFYWYRQILGQKVEFLVSFYNNEISEKSEIFDDQFSVERPDGSNFTLKIRSTKLEDSAMYFCASRNTGEAFFGQGTRLTVV.

Of note for this clone: The same CDR3 is also encoded by other DNA sequences in this sample. The chain couples TRBV18 to TRBJ1-1, with unresolved D. The CDR3 has 13 amino acids. The V end lost 3 bases, the J end lost 2 bases, and 7 bases lay between the germline ends. Germline CDR1 reads KGHSH; CDR2 reads LQKENI. CDR3 sequence (DNA): TGTGCCAGCTCACCCAGATTAAACACTGAAGCTTTCTTT. Its translation: CASSPRLNTEAFF.

The rearrangement joins TRBV5-5 to TRBJ2-7; a weak D match, TRBD2 (6 bases). Trimming took 4 bases from V and 3 from J, leaving 20 bases between them. From germline, CDR1 is SGHKS and CDR2 YYEKEE (reference sequence). This CDR3 has 16 amino acids. CDR3 protein: CASSNRAEGPIYEQYF. The DNA for the CDR3 is TGTGCCAGCAGCAACCGGGCGGAGGGCCCGATCTACGAGCAGTACTTC.

The chain carries TRBV3-1 (or the pseudogene TRBV3-2) and TRBJ1-2; 7 bases map to TRBD1. The CDR3 sequence is 13 residues long. V gave up 5 bases and J gave up 2 bases; unmatched junction bases: 2. The germline V gene encodes CDR1 LGHDT and CDR2 YNNKEL (reference sequence). CDR3 region: CASSSQGNYGYTF. The CDR3, as DNA: TGTGCCAGCAGCTCACAGGGGAACTATGGCTACACCTTC.

CDR3 residues: CASSETGGIWGYTF. The CDR3, as DNA: TGCGCCAGCAGCGAAACAGGGGGTATTTGGGGCTACACCTTC. The chain employs TRBV5-1 and TRBJ1-2; TRBD1 aligns across 8 bases. Germline V gene data show CDR1 as SGHRS and CDR2 as YFSETQ. Trimming removed 4 bases from V and 8 bases from J; junction bases left unmatched: 10. The CDR3 has 14 amino acids.

This chain links TRBV7-2 with TRBJ2-1; D gene ambiguous. The CDR3 has 11 residues. Germline CDR1 SGHTA, CDR2 FQGNSA. Trimming removed 11 bases from V and 4 bases from J, with 9 bases in between. The chain's CDR3 is CAGGSYNEQFF. Written as DNA, the CDR3 is TGTGCCGGTGGTTCATACAATGAGCAGTTCTTC. Variable domain in full (rest from reference TRBV7-2 and TRBJ2-1): GAGVSQSPSNKVTEKGKDVELRCDPISGHTALYWYRQSLGQGLEFLIYFQGNSAPDKSGLPSDRFSAERTGGSVSTLTIQRTQQEDSAVYLCAGGSYNEQFFGPGTRLTVL.

V usage is TRBV7-9 and J usage is TRBJ2-7; 7 nucleotides align to TRBD2. Losses at the gene ends were 5 bases for V and 1 base for J; bases not matched to a gene: 5. The CDR3 covers 14 residues. CDR1 is SEHNR, CDR2 FQNEAQ, per germline (reference sequence). CDR3 sequence (DNA): TGTGCCAGCAGCCTCTCTAGCGGATCCTACGAGCAGTACTTC. Translation: CASSLSSGSYEQYF.

This chain uses TRBV5-8 with TRBJ1-4; 10 bases line up with TRBD1. The CDR3 totals 14 residues. J was trimmed by 7 bases and V by 4 bases; bases with no gene match: 4. Per the germline V gene, CDR1 is SGHTS and CDR2 is YDEGEE. CDR3 residues: CASSTRDRGEKLFF. CDR3 DNA: TGTGCCAGCAGCACCCGGGACAGGGGTGAAAAACTGTTTTTT.

The rearrangement links TRBV28 to TRBJ2-7; 10 nucleotides agree with TRBD2. CDR1 and CDR2 (germline): MDHEN, SYDVKM. The CDR3 is 14 residues long. V lost 6 bases and J lost 4; bases outside the gene matches: 6. CDR3 nucleotide sequence: TGTGCCAGCAGCTCCAAGCGGGAGGGTTACGAGCAGTACTTC. It yields the protein CASSSKREGYEQYF.

CDR3 loop: CASSLWRGDEQYF. CDR3 bases: TGTGCCAGCAGTTTATGGAGGGGGGACGAGCAGTACTTC. V gene TRBV27 combines with J gene TRBJ2-7; TRBD1 or TRBD2 may be the D gene (6 bases each). CDR3 length equals 13 residues. Germline V gene sequence: CDR1 MNHEY, CDR2 SMNVEV (reference sequence). The ends were cut back, 1 base at V and 5 bases at J, with 9 bases in the middle.

This sequence joins TRBV10-3 and TRBJ1-3; D ambiguous. The length of the CDR3 is 17 residues. V lost 2 bases to trimming and J lost 1 base, with 15 bases between them. Germline lookup yields CDR1 ENHRY and CDR2 SYGVKD. CDR3 protein: CAISETQTGKSGNTIYF. CDR3 coding DNA: TGTGCCATCAGTGAGACACAAACGGGCAAATCTGGAAACACCATATATTTT.

J is TRBJ1-1 and V is TRBV10-1; TRBD1 matches 9 bases. The germline CDR1 and CDR2 sequences are WNHNN and SYGVQD (reference sequence). There are 12 residues in the CDR3. J gave up 10 bases and V 2 bases, and 2 bases lay outside the gene matches. The CDR3 here is CASSEGQGIAFF. The CDR3 bases are TGCGCCAGCAGTGAGGGACAGGGGATAGCTTTCTTT.

This chain joins TRBV7-9 and TRBJ1-3; tentatively, D is TRBD1 (6 bases). The germline CDR1 and CDR2 sequences are SEHNR and FQNEAQ (reference sequence). V shed 11 bases and J shed 3 bases, with 14 bases lying between them. The CDR3 sequence is 13 residues long. CDR3 sequence: CAFARGGGNTIYF. The CDR3 DNA is TGTGCCTTTGCCAGGGGAGGTGGAAACACCATATATTTT.

The rearrangement joins TRBV19 to TRBJ2-1; 10 positions match TRBD1. V lost 5 bases, J lost 2 bases, and 12 bases stayed unmatched. The germline V gene has CDR1 LNHDA and CDR2 SQIVND (reference sequence). The CDR3 length is 18 residues. The CDR3 reads CASSPWDRGPYPYNEQFF. As DNA, the CDR3 is TGTGCCAGTAGTCCATGGGACAGGGGTCCCTATCCCTACAATGAGCAGTTCTTC.

The chain uses TRBV6-5 and TRBJ1-1; D remains unclear. V dropped 5 bases and J dropped 4 bases, with 8 bases sitting between them. The CDR3 is 12 residues long. The germline V gene has CDR1 MNHEY and CDR2 SVGAGI. The CDR3 here is CASSKSGTEAFF. In nucleotides, the CDR3 is TGTGCCAGCAGTAAGTCGGGCACTGAAGCTTTCTTT.

The chain carries TRBV5-1 and TRBJ2-2; D gene unclear. V was trimmed by 7 bases and J by 2 bases, leaving 9 bases between them. This CDR3 comprises 13 residues. Germline V gene lookup returns CDR1 SGHRS and CDR2 YFSETQ. The CDR3 sequence: CASVRENTGELFF. CDR3 DNA: TGCGCCAGCGTTAGGGAAAACACCGGGGAGCTGTTTTTT.

The chain is built from TRBV5-6 and TRBJ1-5, with TRBD1 as a possible D gene (6 bases). Trimming took off 2 bases at V and 4 bases at J, with 13 bases between the two ends. Germline CDR1 SGHDT, CDR2 YYEEEE. The CDR3 length is 15 residues. CDR3 nucleotide sequence: TGTGCCAGCAGCTTCTTCAGGGGCACAAATCAGCCCCAGCATTTT. Its translation: CASSFFRGTNQPQHF. The variable domain in full, completed from reference TRBV5-6 and TRBJ1-5, reads DAGVTQSPTHLIKTRGQQVTLRCSPKSGHDTVSWYQQALGQGPQFIFQYYEEEERQRGNFPDRFSGHQFPNYSSELNVNALLLGDSALYLCASSFFRGTNQPQHFGDGTRLSIL.

The chain employs TRBV9 and TRBJ1-1; D is unresolved. This CDR3 spans 15 amino acids. Germline CDR1 is SGDLS and CDR2 is YYNGEE. The V end lost 0 bases, the J end lost 1 base, and 10 bases lay between the germline ends. The chain's CDR3 is CASSVASYANTEAFF. CDR3 nucleotides: TGTGCCAGCAGCGTAGCGAGCTACGCGAACACTGAAGCTTTCTTT.

J is TRBJ2-7 and V is TRBV19; D gene ambiguous. Germline V CDR1 and CDR2: LNHDA, SQIVND (reference sequence). Trimming took off 3 bases at V and 2 bases at J, with 11 bases between the two ends. The CDR3 contains 14 residues. The CDR3 sequence: CASSIYSNTYEQYF. CDR3 nucleotide sequence: TGTGCCAGTAGTATTTACAGCAATACCTACGAGCAGTACTTC. The full variable domain, completed using reference TRBV19 and TRBJ2-7, is DGGITQSPKYLFRKEGQNVTLSCEQNLNHDAMYWYRQDPGQGLRLIYYSQIVNDFQKGDIAEGYSVSREKKESFPLTVTSAQKNPTAFYLCASSIYSNTYEQYFGPGTRLTVT.

The genes are TRBV12-3 or TRBV12-4 and TRBJ1-1; TRBD1 is a possible D gene (5 bases). The CDR3 runs 13 residues. V lost 7 bases and J 4 bases, leaving 13 bases between the germline ends. DNA of the CDR3: TGTGCCAGCACCTTCCCTGGGGGCACTGAAGCTTTCTTT. Protein: CASTFPGGTEAFF.

This clone was seen just once. This chain links TRBV24-1 with TRBJ2-1; 10 nucleotides match TRBD2. V lost 8 bases, J lost 8 bases, and 5 bases stayed unmatched. This CDR3 has 13 residues. The germline V gene has CDR1 KGHDR and CDR2 SFDVKD. The chain's CDR3 is CATNAGTSDEQFF. CDR3 sequence (DNA): TGTGCCACCAACGCCGGGACTAGCGATGAGCAGTTCTTC.

The chain links TRBV7-8 to TRBJ1-2; TRBD1 agrees at 8 bases. V trimming: 2 bases; J trimming: 4 bases; junction bases outside the gene matches: 6. The CDR3 totals 15 residues. Germline CDR1 and CDR2: SGHVS and FQNEAQ. In DNA form, the CDR3 reads TGTGCCAGCAGCTTAACCGGGACAGGAATCTATGGCTACACCTTC. Its protein product is CASSLTGTGIYGYTF.

The chain carries TRBV2 and TRBJ1-2; D gene unclear. This CDR3 is built from 12 residues. Trimming took 4 bases from V and 8 from J, leaving 11 bases between them. Germline values: CDR1 SNHLY, CDR2 FYNNEI. This chain's CDR3 is CASSVAALGYTF. The CDR3 nucleotides read TGTGCCAGCAGTGTGGCAGCGTTGGGCTACACCTTC.

The rearrangement uses TRBV2 and TRBJ2-1; 10 nucleotides agree with TRBD1. CDR3 size: 16 residues. Losses at the gene ends were 5 bases for V and 4 bases for J; bases not matched to a gene: 8. Germline V gene sequence: CDR1 SNHLY, CDR2 FYNNEI. The CDR3 DNA sequence: TGTGCCAGCAGTCCCTTCGACAGGGGGCATTACAATGAGCAGTTCTTC. Its protein product is CASSPFDRGHYNEQFF.

This chain links TRBV28 with TRBJ1-1, with D tentatively TRBD1 (6 bases). The CDR3 has 13 amino acids. The ends were cut back, 6 bases at V and 4 bases at J, with 12 bases in the middle. Germline V gives CDR1 MDHEN, CDR2 SYDVKM. The DNA of the CDR3 is TGTGCCAGCAGCACCACAGGGACCACTGAAGCTTTCTTT. Protein: CASSTTGTTEAFF.